This T cell receptor (beta chain) appears in the sequencing data of a study of graft-versus-host responses after intestinal transplantation. Remarks on this clone: The antigen remains undetermined.

Profiling relied on immunoSEQ multiplex PCR, and the TCRdb table lists in-frame clones only, not all of them. The table lists 39,000 or so clones, roughly 93% of them singletons. General study results and limits: Investigators detected GvH clones in recipient marrow, with some emerging earlier in ileum or blood.

This CDR3 has 15 residues. Germline loops: CDR1 SQVTM, CDR2 ANQGSEA. Trimming took 4 bases from V and 2 from J; bases not matched to a gene: 9. The chain carries TRBV29-1 and TRBJ2-7; the match to TRBD1 covers 9 bases. The specimen comprised unstimulated CD8+ T cells sorted from spleen or lymph node cells, sampled before transplant. The TCR comes from a human donor who was the organ donor for an intestinal transplant. CDR3 in DNA: TGCAGCGTTGGTGGTGGCGGGACAGGGACCTACGAGCAGTACTTC. It encodes CSVGGGGTGTYEQYF.